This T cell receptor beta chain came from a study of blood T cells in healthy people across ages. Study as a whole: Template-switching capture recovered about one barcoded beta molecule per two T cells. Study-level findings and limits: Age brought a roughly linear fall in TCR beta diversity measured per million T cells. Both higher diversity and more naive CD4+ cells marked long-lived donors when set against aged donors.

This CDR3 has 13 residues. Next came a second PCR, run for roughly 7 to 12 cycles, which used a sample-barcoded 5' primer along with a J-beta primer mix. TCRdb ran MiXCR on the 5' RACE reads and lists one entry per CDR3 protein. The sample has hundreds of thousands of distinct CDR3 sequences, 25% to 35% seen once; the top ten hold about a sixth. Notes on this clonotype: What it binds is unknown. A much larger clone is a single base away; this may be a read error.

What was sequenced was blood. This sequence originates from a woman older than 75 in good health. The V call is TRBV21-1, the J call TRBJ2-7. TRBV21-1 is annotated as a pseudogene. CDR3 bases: TGTACCAGCAGCAAAATGGGGTCCTACGAGCAGTACTTC. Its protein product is CTSSKMGSYEQYF.